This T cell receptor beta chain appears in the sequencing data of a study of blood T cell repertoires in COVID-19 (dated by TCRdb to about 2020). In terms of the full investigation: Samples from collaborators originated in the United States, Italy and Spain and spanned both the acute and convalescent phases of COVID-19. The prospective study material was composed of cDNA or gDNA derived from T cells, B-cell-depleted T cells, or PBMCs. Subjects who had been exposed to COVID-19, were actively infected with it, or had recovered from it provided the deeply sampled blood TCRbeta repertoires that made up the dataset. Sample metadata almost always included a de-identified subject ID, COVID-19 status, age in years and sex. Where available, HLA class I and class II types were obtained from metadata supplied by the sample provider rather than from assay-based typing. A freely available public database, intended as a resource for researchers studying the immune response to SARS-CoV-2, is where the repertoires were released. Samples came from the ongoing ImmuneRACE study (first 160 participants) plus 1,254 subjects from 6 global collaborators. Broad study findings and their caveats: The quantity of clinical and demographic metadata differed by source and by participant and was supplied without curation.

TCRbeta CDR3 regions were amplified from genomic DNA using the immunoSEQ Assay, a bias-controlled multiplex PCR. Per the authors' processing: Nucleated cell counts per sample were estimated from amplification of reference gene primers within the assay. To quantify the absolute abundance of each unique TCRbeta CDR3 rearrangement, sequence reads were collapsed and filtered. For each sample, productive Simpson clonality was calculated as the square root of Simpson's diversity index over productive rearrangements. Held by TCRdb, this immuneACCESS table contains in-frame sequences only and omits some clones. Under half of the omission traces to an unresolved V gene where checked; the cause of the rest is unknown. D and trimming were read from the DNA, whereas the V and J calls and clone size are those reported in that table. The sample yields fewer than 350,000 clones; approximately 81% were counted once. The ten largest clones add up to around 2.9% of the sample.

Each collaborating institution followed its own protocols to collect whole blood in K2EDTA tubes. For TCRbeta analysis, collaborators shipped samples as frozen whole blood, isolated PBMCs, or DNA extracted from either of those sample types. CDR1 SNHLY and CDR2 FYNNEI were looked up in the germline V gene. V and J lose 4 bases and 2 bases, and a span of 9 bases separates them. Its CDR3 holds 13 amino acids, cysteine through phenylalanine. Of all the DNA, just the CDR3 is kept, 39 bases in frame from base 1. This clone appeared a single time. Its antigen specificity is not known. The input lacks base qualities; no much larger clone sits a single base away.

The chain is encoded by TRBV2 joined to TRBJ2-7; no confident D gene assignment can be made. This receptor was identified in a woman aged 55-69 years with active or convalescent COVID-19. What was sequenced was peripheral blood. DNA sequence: TGTGCCAGCAGTGCGGTCGCCGCCTACGAGCAGTACTTC. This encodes CASSAVAAYEQYF.